This is a list of T cell receptor beta chains from one sample in a study of T cell responses to AZD1222 COVID-19 vaccine. Data came from immunoSEQ multiplex PCR; TCRdb stores just in-frame clones and leaves some out. Here the sample spans about 120,000 clones, roughly 90% being singletons. This specimen was peripheral blood, taken on day 0 of AZD1222 vaccination. The receptors stem from an adult in good health. The CDR3 runs from the conserved cysteine through the conserved F or W. D genes are given only for firm matches. Some rows mark clone size as missing; the rest say once, few, many or name a class of expanded clone.

>.|TRBV6-5|TRBD2|TRBJ2-1
CASRGLAGYNEQFF
TGTGCCAGCAGGGGACTAGCGGGTTACAATGAGCAGTTCTTC
>.|TRBV5-6|TRBD1|TRBJ1-1
CASSWGQGFVEAFF
TGTGCCAGCAGCTGGGGACAGGGTTTCGTTGAAGCTTTCTTT
>.|TRBV7-9|.|TRBJ1-3
CASSPGGTGNTIYF
TGTGCCAGCAGCCCCGGGGGAACTGGAAACACCATATATTTT
>.|TRBV18|.|TRBJ1-5
CASSPDGNQPQHF
TGTGCCAGCTCACCAGACGGCAATCAGCCCCAGCATTTT
>.|TRBV7-9|TRBD2|TRBJ2-1
CASSPGLAGGPNEQFF
TGTGCCAGCAGCCCGGGACTAGCGGGAGGGCCAAATGAGCAGTTCTTC
>.|TRBV4-1|.|TRBJ1-5
CASSQVTGAYSNQPQHF
TGCGCCAGCAGCCAAGTAACTGGGGCCTATAGCAATCAGCCCCAGCATTTT
>.|TRBV6-2/TRBV6-3|.|TRBJ1-2
CASSGTGTPTYGYTF
TGTGCCAGCAGTGGGACCGGGACACCGACTTATGGCTACACCTTC
>.|TRBV5-4|TRBD2|TRBJ2-1
CASSLPGLAVNEQFF
TGTGCCAGCAGCTTGCCGGGACTAGCGGTGAATGAGCAGTTCTTC
>.|TRBV5-6|.|TRBJ1-4
CASSSAGGANEKLFF
TGTGCCAGCAGCTCGGCGGGAGGGGCTAATGAAAAACTGTTTTTT
>once|TRBV9|TRBD2|TRBJ2-3
CASTIAGETDTQYF
TGTGCCAGTACTATAGCGGGAGAGACAGATACGCAGTATTTT
>once|TRBV6-1|TRBD2|TRBJ2-2
CASTDGLAGNTGELFF
TGTGCCAGCACTGATGGACTAGCGGGGAACACCGGGGAGCTGTTTTTT
>.|TRBV5-6|.|TRBJ2-1
CASSLRGPSSYNEQFF
TGTGCCAGCAGCTTGCGAGGGCCCAGCTCCTACAATGAGCAGTTCTTC
>.|TRBV6-5|.|TRBJ2-1
CASSYSRTGTYNEQFF
TGTGCCAGCAGTTACTCCCGGACCGGTACTTACAATGAGCAGTTCTTC
>.|TRBV4-2|TRBD1|TRBJ1-2
CASSASQGEANYGYTF
TGTGCCAGCAGCGCCTCCCAGGGGGAAGCTAACTATGGCTACACCTTC
>.|TRBV18|TRBD1|TRBJ2-3
CASSPQRTGGADTQYF
TGTGCCAGCTCACCACAGCGGACAGGGGGTGCAGATACGCAGTATTTT